This T cell receptor beta chain was obtained from a study of T cells in Graves' hyperthyroidism and ophthalmopathy. TCR beta CDR3 region amplification was performed from RNA transcripts. HTBI primers were used for first-round RT-PCR of the TCR CDR3. TCRdb redid the calling of the multiplex PCR reads with MiXCR, one entry per CDR3 protein. The sample includes 300,000 to 400,000 distinct CDR3 sequences, less than 20% of them seen just once. Study-wide findings and caveats: Ophthalmopathy, which appeared later, was predicted by the model a median around 6.5 months before onset. By a 13 V-J model, ophthalmopathy was set apart from stable hyperthyroidism. Most thyroid clonotypes that were expanded above 0.001 also turned up in blood.

About this clonotype itself: Its specificity is unknown.

The cohort's ophthalmopathy patients, a group with duration under 3 months, had a Clinical Activity Score of at least 3 and a NOSPECS grade of at least 4. The V gene end was trimmed by 6 bases and the J gene end by 3 bases; junction bases not matched to a gene: 11. There are 15 residues in the CDR3. The specimen sequenced was blood. The receptor was derived from a man aged 18 to 35 with Graves' ophthalmopathy. The chain has TRBV12-3 or TRBV12-4 and TRBJ2-7, with 7 bases fitting TRBD1. The CDR3 nucleotides are TGTGCCAGCAGAGGGACAGCCGACCCCAACTACGAGCAGTACTTC. It is translated as CASRGTADPNYEQYF.